This TCR beta chain was profiled in a study of response to subunit inactivated influenza vaccine. Whole-study results and caveats: It was suggested by the authors that few new T cells are recruited by each seasonal influenza vaccination.

Germline V gene sequence: CDR1 LGHNA, CDR2 YSLEER. CDR3 length equals 14 residues. V lost 2 bases, J lost 6 bases, and 7 bases stayed unmatched. TCRdb called the RT-PCR reads again in MiXCR, with one record for every CDR3 protein. The table lists approximately 700,000 distinct CDR3 sequences, around 13% of them singletons. Of note for this clonotype: Its antigen is not identified.

The origin of this receptor is a man in his fifties who received an inactivated influenza vaccine. The specimen was PBMCs from blood, collected approximately 15 days before vaccination. V usage is TRBV4-3 and J usage is TRBJ2-7, with 7 bases matching TRBD1. The CDR3 loop reads CASSQLRGRSEQYF. For the CDR3, the DNA is TGCGCCAGCAGCCAACTCAGGGGGAGAAGCGAGCAGTACTTC.